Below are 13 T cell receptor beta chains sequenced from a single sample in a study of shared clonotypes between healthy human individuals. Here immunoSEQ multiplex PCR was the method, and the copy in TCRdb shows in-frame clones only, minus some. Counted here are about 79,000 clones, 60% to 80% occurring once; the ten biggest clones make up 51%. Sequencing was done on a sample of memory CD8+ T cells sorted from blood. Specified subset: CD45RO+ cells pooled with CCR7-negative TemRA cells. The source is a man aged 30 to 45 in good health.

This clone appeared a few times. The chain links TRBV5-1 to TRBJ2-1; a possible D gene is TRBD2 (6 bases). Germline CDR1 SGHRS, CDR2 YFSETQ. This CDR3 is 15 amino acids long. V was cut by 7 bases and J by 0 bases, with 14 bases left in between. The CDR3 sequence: CASETGESSYNEQFF. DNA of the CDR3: TGCGCCAGCGAAACGGGGGAGAGCTCCTACAATGAGCAGTTCTTC.

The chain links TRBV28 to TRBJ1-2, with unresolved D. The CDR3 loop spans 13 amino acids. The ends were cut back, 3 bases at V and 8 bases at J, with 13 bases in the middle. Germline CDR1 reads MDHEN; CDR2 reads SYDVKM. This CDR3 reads CASSLRVVGGYTF. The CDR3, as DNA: TGTGCCAGCAGTTTGCGCGTAGTGGGCGGCTACACCTTC.

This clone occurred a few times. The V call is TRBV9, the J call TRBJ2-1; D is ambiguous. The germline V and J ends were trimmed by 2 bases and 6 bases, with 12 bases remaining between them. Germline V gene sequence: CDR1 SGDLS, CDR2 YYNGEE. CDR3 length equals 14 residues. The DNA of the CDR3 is TGTGCCAGCAGCGTCGGTTCGCCAGGCAATGAGCAGTTCTTC. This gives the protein CASSVGSPGNEQFF.

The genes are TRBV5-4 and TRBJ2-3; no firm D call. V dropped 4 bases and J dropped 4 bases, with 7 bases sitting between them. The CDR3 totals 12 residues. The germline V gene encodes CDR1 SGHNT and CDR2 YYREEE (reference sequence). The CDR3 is CASSQGPDTQYF. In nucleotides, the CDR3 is TGTGCCAGCAGCCAAGGGCCAGATACGCAGTATTTT.

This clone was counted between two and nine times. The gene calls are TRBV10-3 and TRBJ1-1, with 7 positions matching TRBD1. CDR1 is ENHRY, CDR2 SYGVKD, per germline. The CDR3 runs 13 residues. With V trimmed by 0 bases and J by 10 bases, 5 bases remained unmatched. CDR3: CAISESTTGAAFF. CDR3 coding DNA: TGTGCCATCAGTGAGTCTACCACAGGGGCAGCTTTCTTT.

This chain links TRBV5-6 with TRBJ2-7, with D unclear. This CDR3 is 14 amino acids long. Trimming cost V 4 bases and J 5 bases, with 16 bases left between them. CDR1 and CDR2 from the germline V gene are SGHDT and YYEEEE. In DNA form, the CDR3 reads TGTGCCAGCAGCCCCAAAGTGTACAGCCACGAGCAGTACTTC. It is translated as CASSPKVYSHEQYF.

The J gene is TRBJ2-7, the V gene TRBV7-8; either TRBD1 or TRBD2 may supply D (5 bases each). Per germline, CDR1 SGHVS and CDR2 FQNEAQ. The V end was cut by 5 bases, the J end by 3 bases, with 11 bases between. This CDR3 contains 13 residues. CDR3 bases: TGTGCCAGCAGCCCAAGGGACGGCTACGAGCAGTACTTC. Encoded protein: CASSPRDGYEQYF.

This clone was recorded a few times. This CDR3 reads CASSSQDSWVGADTQYF. In DNA, the CDR3 is TGTGCCAGCAGCTCACAGGACAGCTGGGTGGGTGCAGATACGCAGTATTTT. This sequence joins TRBV27 and TRBJ2-3; TRBD1 might be the D (6 bases). The germline V gene has CDR1 MNHEY and CDR2 SMNVEV (reference sequence). The CDR3 runs 17 residues. Deletions cut 6 bases from V and 4 bases from J, with 23 bases between.

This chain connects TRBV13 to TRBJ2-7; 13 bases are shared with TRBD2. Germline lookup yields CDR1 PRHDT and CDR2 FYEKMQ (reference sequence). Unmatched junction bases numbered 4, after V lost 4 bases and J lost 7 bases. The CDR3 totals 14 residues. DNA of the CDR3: TGTGCCAGCAGCTCCGGACTAGCGGGAGTGGAGCAGTACTTC. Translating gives CASSSGLAGVEQYF.

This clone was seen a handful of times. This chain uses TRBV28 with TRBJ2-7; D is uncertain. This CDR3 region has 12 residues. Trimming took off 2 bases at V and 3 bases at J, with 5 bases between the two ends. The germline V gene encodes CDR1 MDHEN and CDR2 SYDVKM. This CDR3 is CASSLTNYEQYF. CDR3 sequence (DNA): TGTGCCAGCAGTTTAACCAACTACGAGCAGTACTTC.

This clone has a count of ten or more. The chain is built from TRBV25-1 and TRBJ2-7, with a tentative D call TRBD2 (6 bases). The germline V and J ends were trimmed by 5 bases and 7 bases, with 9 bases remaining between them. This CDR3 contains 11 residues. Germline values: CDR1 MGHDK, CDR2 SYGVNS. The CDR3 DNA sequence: TGTGCCAGCAGTCGGGCGGGGGAGCAGTACTTC. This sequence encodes CASSRAGEQYF.

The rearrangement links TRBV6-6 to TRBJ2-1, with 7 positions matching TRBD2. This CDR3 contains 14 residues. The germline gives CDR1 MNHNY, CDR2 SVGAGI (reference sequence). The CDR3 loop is CALGRVGSYNEQFF. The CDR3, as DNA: TGTGCGCTAGGGAGGGTGGGCTCCTACAATGAGCAGTTCTTC.

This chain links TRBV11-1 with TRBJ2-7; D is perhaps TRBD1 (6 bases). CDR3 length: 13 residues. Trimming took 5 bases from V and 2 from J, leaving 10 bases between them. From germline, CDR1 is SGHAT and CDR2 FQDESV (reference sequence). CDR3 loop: CASSEGQTYEQYF. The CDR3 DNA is TGTGCCAGCAGCGAAGGACAGACCTACGAGCAGTACTTC.